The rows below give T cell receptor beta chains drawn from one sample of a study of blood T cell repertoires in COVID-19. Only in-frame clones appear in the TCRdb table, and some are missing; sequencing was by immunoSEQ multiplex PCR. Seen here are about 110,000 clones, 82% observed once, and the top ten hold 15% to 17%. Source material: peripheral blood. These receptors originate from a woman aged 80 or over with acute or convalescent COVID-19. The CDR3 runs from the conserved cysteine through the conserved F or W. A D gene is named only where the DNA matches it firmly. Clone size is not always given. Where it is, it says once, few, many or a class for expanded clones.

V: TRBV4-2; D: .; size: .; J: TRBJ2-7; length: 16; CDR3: CASSPLGQGTTYEQYF; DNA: TGTGCCAGCAGCCCATTGGGGCAGGGTACGACCTACGAGCAGTACTTC
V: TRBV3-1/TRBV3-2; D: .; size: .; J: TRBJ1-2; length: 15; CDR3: CASSPRTLDRKGYTF; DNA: TGTGCCAGCAGCCCCCGCACCCTAGACAGGAAGGGCTACACCTTC
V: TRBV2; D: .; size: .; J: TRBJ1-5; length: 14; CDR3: CASSAQGPSQPQHF; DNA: TGTGCCAGCAGTGCACAGGGTCCCTCTCAGCCCCAGCATTTT
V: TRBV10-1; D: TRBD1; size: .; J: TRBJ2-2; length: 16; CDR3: CASSDLDRGATGELFF; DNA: TGCGCCAGCAGTGACCTGGACAGGGGAGCCACCGGGGAGCTGTTTTTT
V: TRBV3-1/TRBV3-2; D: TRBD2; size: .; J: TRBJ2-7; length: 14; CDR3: CASSHLTSGYEQYF; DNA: TGTGCCAGCAGCCACCTGACTAGCGGCTACGAGCAGTACTTC
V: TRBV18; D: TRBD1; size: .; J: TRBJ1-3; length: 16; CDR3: CASSRPTGGAGNTIYF; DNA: TGTGCCAGCTCACGACCGACAGGGGGCGCCGGAAACACCATATATTTT
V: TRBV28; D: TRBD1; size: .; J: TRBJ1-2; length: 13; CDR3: CASGLQGDYGYTF; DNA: TGTGCCAGCGGTCTACAGGGGGACTATGGCTACACCTTC
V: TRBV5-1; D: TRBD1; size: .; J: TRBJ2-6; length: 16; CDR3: CASSSYRGSGANVLTF; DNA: TGCGCCAGCAGCTCGTACAGGGGATCTGGGGCCAACGTCCTGACTTTC
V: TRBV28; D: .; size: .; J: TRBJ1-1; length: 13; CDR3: CASSLGGATEAFF; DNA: TGTGCCAGCAGTTTAGGGGGCGCAACTGAAGCTTTCTTT
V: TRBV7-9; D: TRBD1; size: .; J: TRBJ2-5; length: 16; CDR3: CASSSTRGTGEETQYF; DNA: TGTGCCAGCAGCTCGACAAGAGGGACAGGGGAAGAGACCCAGTACTTC
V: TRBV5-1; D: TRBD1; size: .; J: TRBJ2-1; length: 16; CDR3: CASSLTAGGKSNEQFF; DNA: TGCGCCAGCAGCTTGACTGCAGGGGGCAAGTCCAATGAGCAGTTCTTC
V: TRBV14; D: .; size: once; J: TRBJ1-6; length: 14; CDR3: CASSQLGGNSPLHF; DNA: TGTGCCAGCAGCCAACTAGGCGGTAATTCACCCCTCCACTTT
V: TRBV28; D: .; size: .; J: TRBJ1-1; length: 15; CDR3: CASSSPRQAHTEAFF; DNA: TGTGCCAGCAGTTCGCCTCGACAGGCCCACACTGAAGCTTTCTTT
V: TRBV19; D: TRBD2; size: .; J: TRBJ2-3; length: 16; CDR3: CASSKGTSGRPDTQYF; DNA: TGTGCCAGTAGTAAGGGGACTAGCGGGAGGCCAGATACGCAGTATTTT
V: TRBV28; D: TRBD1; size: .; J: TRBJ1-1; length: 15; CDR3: CASSRRTGRRTEAFF; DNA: TGTGCCAGCAGTCGCCGGACAGGGCGAAGAACTGAAGCTTTCTTT
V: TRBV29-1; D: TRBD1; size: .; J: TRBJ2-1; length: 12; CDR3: CSVVTGWNEQFF; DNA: TGCAGCGTAGTGACAGGGTGGAATGAGCAGTTCTTC
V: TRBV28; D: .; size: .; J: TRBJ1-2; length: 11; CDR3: CASNAYYGYTF; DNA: TGTGCCAGCAACGCGTACTATGGCTACACCTTC
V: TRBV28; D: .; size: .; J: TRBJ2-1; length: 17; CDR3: CASSFQRTVTSYNEQFF; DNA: TGTGCCAGCAGTTTCCAGAGGACTGTAACTTCCTACAATGAGCAGTTCTTC
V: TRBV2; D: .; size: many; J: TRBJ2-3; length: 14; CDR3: CASYGLDQADTQYF; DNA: TGTGCCAGCTACGGCCTCGATCAGGCAGATACGCAGTATTTT
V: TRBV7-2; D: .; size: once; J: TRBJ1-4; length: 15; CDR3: CASSPGSRGGEKLFF; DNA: TGTGCCAGCAGCCCAGGTTCTAGGGGAGGCGAAAAACTGTTTTTT
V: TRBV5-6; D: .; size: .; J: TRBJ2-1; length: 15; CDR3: CASSPGLKSYNEQFF; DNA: TGTGCCAGCAGCCCCGGACTAAAGTCTTACAATGAGCAGTTCTTC
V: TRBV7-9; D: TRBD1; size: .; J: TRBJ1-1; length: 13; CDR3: CASSAQGAILAFF; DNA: TGTGCCAGCAGCGCTCAGGGGGCTATATTGGCTTTCTTT
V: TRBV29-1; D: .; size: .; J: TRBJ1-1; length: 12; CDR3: CSVVGRSTEAFF; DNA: TGCAGCGTTGTGGGGCGCAGCACTGAAGCTTTCTTT
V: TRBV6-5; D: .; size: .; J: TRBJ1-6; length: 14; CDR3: CASSYRGINSPLHF; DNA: TGTGCCAGCAGTTATAGAGGGATTAATTCACCCCTCCACTTT
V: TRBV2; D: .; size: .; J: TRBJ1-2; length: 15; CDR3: CASSEDQDINYGYTF; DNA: TGTGCCAGCAGTGAAGACCAGGATATTAACTATGGCTACACCTTC
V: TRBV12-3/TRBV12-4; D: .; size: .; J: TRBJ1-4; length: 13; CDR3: CASSPARAEKLFF; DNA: TGTGCCAGCAGTCCTGCCAGGGCTGAAAAACTGTTTTTT
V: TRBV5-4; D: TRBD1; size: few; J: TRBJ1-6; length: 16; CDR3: CASSLAFRQGNSPLHF; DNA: TGTGCCAGCAGCTTGGCCTTTCGACAGGGGAACTCACCCCTCCACTTT
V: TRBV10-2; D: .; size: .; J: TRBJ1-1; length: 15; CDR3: CASSDPPQGHTEAFF; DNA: TGCGCCAGCAGTGATCCTCCTCAGGGCCACACTGAAGCTTTCTTT
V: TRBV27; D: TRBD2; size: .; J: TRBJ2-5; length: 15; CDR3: CASSLLAGGGETQYF; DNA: TGTGCCAGCAGTTTGTTGGCGGGAGGGGGGGAGACCCAGTACTTC
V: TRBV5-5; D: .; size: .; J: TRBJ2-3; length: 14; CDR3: CASSLVLSTDTQYF; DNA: TGTGCCAGCAGCTTGGTGTTAAGCACAGATACGCAGTATTTT
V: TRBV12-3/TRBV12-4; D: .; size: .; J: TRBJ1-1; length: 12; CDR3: CASRAGLAEAFF; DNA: TGTGCCAGCAGAGCGGGTTTGGCTGAAGCTTTCTTT